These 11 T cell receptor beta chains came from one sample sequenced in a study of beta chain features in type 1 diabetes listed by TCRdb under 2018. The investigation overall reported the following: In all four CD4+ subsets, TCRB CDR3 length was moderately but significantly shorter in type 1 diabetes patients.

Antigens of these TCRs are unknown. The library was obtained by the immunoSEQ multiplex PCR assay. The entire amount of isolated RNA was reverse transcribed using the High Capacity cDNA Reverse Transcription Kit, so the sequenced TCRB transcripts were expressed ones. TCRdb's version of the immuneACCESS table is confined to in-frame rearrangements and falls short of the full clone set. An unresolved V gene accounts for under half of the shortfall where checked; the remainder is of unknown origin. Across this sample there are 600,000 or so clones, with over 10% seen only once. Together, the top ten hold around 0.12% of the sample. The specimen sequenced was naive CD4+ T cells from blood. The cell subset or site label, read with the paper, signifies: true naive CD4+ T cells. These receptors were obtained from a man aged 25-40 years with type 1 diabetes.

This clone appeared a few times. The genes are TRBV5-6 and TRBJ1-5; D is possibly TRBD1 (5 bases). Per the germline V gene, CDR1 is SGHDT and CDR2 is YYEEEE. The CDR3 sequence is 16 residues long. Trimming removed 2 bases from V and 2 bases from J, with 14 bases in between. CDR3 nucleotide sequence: TGTGCCAGCAGCTTTCGGGCGGGGCTGGGCAATCAGCCCCAGCATTTT. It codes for CASSFRAGLGNQPQHF.

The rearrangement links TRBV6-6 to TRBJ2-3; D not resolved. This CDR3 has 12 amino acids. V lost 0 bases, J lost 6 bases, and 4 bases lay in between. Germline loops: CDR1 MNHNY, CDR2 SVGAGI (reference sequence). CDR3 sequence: CASSYSLDTQYF. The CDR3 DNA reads TGTGCCAGCAGTTACTCGCTCGATACGCAGTATTTT.

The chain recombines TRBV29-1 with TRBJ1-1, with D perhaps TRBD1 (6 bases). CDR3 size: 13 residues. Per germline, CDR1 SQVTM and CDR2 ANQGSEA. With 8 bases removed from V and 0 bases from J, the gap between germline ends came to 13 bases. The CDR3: CSIRTDLNTEAFF. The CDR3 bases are TGCAGCATTAGGACAGATCTGAACACTGAAGCTTTCTTT.

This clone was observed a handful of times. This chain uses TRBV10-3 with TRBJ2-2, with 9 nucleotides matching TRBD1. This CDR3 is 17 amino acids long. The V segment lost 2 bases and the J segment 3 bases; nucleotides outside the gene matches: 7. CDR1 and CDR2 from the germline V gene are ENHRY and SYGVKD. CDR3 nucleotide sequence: TGTGCCATCAGTGAGCTACAGGGGGCAGGAGACACCGGGGAGCTGTTTTTT. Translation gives CAISELQGAGDTGELFF.

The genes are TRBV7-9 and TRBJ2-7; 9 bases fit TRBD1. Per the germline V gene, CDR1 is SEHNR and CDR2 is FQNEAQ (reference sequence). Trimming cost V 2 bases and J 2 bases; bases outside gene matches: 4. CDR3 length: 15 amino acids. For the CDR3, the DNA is TGTGCCAGCAGCTTATCCGGGACAGGGACCTACGAGCAGTACTTC. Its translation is CASSLSGTGTYEQYF.

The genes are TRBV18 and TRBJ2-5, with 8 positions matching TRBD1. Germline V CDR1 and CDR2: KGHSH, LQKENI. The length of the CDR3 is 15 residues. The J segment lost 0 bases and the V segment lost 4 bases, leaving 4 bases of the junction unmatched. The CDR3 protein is CASSLYRGYQETQYF. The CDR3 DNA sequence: TGTGCCAGCTCACTTTACAGGGGGTACCAAGAGACCCAGTACTTC.

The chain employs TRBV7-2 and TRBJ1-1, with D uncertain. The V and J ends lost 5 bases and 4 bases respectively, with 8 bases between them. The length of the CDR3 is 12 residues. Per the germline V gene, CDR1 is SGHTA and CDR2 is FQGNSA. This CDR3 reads CASSPSGTEAFF. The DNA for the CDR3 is TGTGCCAGCAGCCCATCAGGCACTGAAGCTTTCTTT. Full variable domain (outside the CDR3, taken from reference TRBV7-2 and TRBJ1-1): GAGVSQSPSNKVTEKGKDVELRCDPISGHTALYWYRQSLGQGLEFLIYFQGNSAPDKSGLPSDRFSAERTGGSVSTLTIQRTQQEDSAVYLCASSPSGTEAFFGQGTRLTVV.

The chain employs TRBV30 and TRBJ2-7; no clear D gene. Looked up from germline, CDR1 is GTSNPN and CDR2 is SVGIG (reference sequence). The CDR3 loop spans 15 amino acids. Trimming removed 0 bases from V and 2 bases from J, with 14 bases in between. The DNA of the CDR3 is TGTGCCTGGAGTGTTGTGAAGGGCCGGGCCTACGAGCAGTACTTC. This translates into CAWSVVKGRAYEQYF.

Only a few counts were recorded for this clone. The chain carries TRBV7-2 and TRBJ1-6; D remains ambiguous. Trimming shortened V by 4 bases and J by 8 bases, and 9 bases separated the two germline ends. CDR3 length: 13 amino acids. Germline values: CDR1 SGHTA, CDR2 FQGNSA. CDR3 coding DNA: TGTGCCAGCAGCTCCGGTCAGGATTCACCCCTCCACTTT. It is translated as CASSSGQDSPLHF. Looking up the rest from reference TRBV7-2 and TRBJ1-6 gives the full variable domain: GAGVSQSPSNKVTEKGKDVELRCDPISGHTALYWYRQSLGQGLEFLIYFQGNSAPDKSGLPSDRFSAERTGGSVSTLTIQRTQQEDSAVYLCASSSGQDSPLHFGNGTRLTVT.

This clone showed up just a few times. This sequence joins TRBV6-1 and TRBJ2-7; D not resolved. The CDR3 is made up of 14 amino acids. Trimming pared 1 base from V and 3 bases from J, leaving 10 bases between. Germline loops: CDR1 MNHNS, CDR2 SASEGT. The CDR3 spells CASSEGGRIYEQYF. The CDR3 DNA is TGTGCCAGCAGTGAAGGTGGCAGAATCTACGAGCAGTACTTC.

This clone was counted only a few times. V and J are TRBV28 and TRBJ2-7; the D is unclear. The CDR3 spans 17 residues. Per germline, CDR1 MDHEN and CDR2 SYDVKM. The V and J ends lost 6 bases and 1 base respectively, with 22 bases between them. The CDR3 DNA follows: TGTGCCAGCAGCCCCTTAAAAGGGCCCAATCGATCCTACGAGCAGTACTTC. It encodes CASSPLKGPNRSYEQYF.